Listed here are 30 T cell receptor beta chains from one sample, sequenced in a study of T cells in Graves' hyperthyroidism and ophthalmopathy. Amplification yielded TCR beta CDR3 regions, with RNA transcripts as the source. A first-round RT-PCR of the TCR CDR3 used the HTBI primer set. TCRdb reanalysed the multiplex PCR reads using MiXCR and keeps one entry per CDR3 protein. The sample contains 350,000 or so distinct CDR3 sequences, 18% of which appear only once. Sequencing was performed on blood. The receptors were gathered from a woman aged 50 to 60 with Graves' hyperthyroidism.

This clonotype was recorded at least ten times. The chain carries TRBV6-1 and TRBJ2-1; TRBD2 aligns across 7 bases. The CDR3 spans 13 residues. Germline V gene lookup returns CDR1 MNHNS and CDR2 SASEGT. V was pared by 10 bases and J by 8 bases, with 11 bases of the junction left unmatched. The CDR3 protein is CATGLVGADEQFF. DNA for the CDR3: TGTGCCACCGGACTAGTGGGTGCAGATGAGCAGTTCTTC.

V usage is TRBV19 and J usage is TRBJ2-5, with D maybe TRBD1 (5 bases). CDR1 is LNHDA, CDR2 SQIVND, per germline (reference sequence). Trimming shortened V by 6 bases and J by 1 base, and 18 bases separated the two germline ends. There are 16 residues in the CDR3. The CDR3 region is CASSRPSGMGQETQYF. CDR3 bases: TGTGCCAGTAGCCGGCCCTCAGGGATGGGCCAAGAGACCCAGTACTTC.

This clonotype was seen many times. The chain carries TRBV11-2 and TRBJ2-3; D uncertain. This CDR3 has 12 amino acids. V was clipped by 2 bases and J by 7 bases, with 7 bases between them. Germline assignment: CDR1 SGHAT and CDR2 FQNNGV. DNA of the CDR3: TGTGCCAGCAGCTTAATACCATATACGCAGTATTTT. As protein: CASSLIPYTQYF.

This clonotype was seen many times. V usage is TRBV6-6 and J usage is TRBJ1-2; TRBD1 is a possible D gene (6 bases). This CDR3 has 16 amino acids. The ends were cut back, 2 bases at V and 4 bases at J, with 17 bases in the middle. The germline gives CDR1 MNHNY, CDR2 SVGAGI (reference sequence). The DNA of the CDR3 is TGTGCCAGCAGTTACCGGGGGCCAGAAGACGGCTATGGCTACACCTTC. Translating gives CASSYRGPEDGYGYTF.

This clonotype was counted only a few times. This rearrangement joins TRBV7-6 to TRBJ2-1, with TRBD1 matching over 11 bases. Germline V gene lookup returns CDR1 SGHVS and CDR2 FNYEAQ. This CDR3 comprises 18 residues. With V trimmed by 4 bases and J by 0 bases, 8 bases remained unmatched. The CDR3 is CASSSGQGASSSYNEQFF. The DNA for the CDR3 is TGTGCCAGCAGCTCAGGACAGGGGGCCTCGAGCTCCTACAATGAGCAGTTCTTC.

This clonotype has a handful of counts. The chain carries TRBV29-1 and TRBJ2-7; D remains unclear. The CDR3 covers 13 residues. The V end was cut by 3 bases, the J end by 2 bases, with 11 bases between. CDR1 and CDR2 from the germline V gene are SQVTM and ANQGSEA. The CDR3 region is CSVEAGDPYEQYF. The CDR3 region has the DNA TGCAGCGTTGAGGCAGGCGACCCCTACGAGCAGTACTTC.

This clonotype was detected a few times. The chain recombines TRBV13 with TRBJ1-1; D not resolved. This CDR3 spans 14 amino acids. From germline, CDR1 is PRHDT and CDR2 FYEKMQ (reference sequence). V dropped 0 bases and J dropped 1 base, with 6 bases sitting between them. The CDR3 loop reads CASSLGPRNTEAFF. CDR3 sequence (DNA): TGTGCCAGCAGCTTAGGCCCAAGGAACACTGAAGCTTTCTTT.

The chain couples TRBV6-1 to TRBJ1-3; unclear D gene. Germline values: CDR1 MNHNS, CDR2 SASEGT. This CDR3 spans 16 amino acids. Trimming removed 3 bases at V and 4 bases at J, with 16 bases between. CDR3 sequence (DNA): TGTGCCAGCAGTGAGGGTTCGACGAGTTGGGGAAACACCATATATTTT. Its protein is CASSEGSTSWGNTIYF.

Ten or more counts support this clonotype. The chain employs TRBV11-2 and TRBJ1-1, with a weak D call TRBD1 (6 bases). Trimming pared 2 bases from V and 1 base from J, leaving 14 bases between. The V gene's germline CDR1 is SGHAT and CDR2 FQNNGV. The CDR3 has 16 residues. The CDR3 DNA reads as TGTGCCAGCAGCTTACTTTGGGGGCACGGGAACACTGAAGCTTTCTTT. This gives the protein CASSLLWGHGNTEAFF.

This chain joins TRBV19 and TRBJ1-2, with a tentative D call TRBD1 (6 bases). Germline CDR1 LNHDA, CDR2 SQIVND (reference sequence). Trimming cost V 4 bases and J 4 bases, with 16 bases left between them. CDR3 length: 15 amino acids. CDR3 in DNA: TGTGCCAGTAGTACTGGACAGCGGGCCCTCTATGGCTACACCTTC. It codes for CASSTGQRALYGYTF.

The CDR3 is CSVEQGPPYEQYF. CDR3 nucleotide sequence: TGCAGCGTTGAGCAGGGCCCACCCTACGAGCAGTACTTC. The chain has TRBV29-1 and TRBJ2-7; maybe TRBD1 (5 bases). Germline V CDR1 and CDR2: SQVTM, ANQGSEA. The V gene lost 3 bases and the J gene lost 2 bases, with 11 bases spanning the gap. This CDR3 contains 13 residues.

This chain uses TRBV9 with TRBJ2-3; D is undetermined. Germline CDR1 reads SGDLS; CDR2 reads YYNGEE. The CDR3 spans 17 residues. Trimming removed 4 bases from V and 0 bases from J, with 18 bases in between. CDR3 sequence: CASSPLGNFLSTDTQYF. The CDR3 DNA reads as TGTGCCAGCAGCCCTTTGGGCAACTTCCTTAGCACAGATACGCAGTATTTT.

A few counts support this clonotype. The chain couples TRBV7-2 to TRBJ2-7; D is possibly TRBD1 (6 bases). The CDR3 has 13 amino acids. The germline CDR1 and CDR2 sequences are SGHTA and FQGNSA. V lost 5 bases, J lost 4 bases, and 12 bases lay in between. The CDR3 reads CASSTGQTYEQYV. CDR3 nucleotide sequence: TGTGCCAGCAGCACCGGACAGACTTACGAGCAGTACGTC.

The genes are TRBV7-3 and TRBJ2-1, with TRBD2 as a possible D gene (5 bases). This CDR3 contains 13 residues. V dropped 5 bases and J dropped 3 bases, with 8 bases sitting between them. Germline assignment: CDR1 SGHTA and CDR2 FQGTGA. CDR3 amino acids: CASSRDHYNEQFF. In nucleotides, the CDR3 is TGTGCCAGCAGCCGGGATCACTACAATGAGCAGTTCTTC.

This clonotype was seen more than once but under ten times. V is TRBV6-5 and J is TRBJ2-1, with TRBD1 matching over 8 bases. Germline V CDR1 and CDR2: MNHEY, SVGAGI. V lost 2 bases and J lost 5; bases outside the gene matches: 2. The CDR3 has 14 residues. The CDR3 protein is CASSYNRGDNEQFF. The CDR3 region has the DNA TGTGCCAGCAGTTACAACAGGGGGGACAATGAGCAGTTCTTC.

The sample holds many counts of this clonotype. CDR3 DNA sequence: TGCAGTGCTAGGAGACCGGGGAGCGGCCTCACAGATACGCAGTATTTT. Its translation: CSARRPGSGLTDTQYF. The chain couples TRBV20-1 to TRBJ2-3; D possibly corresponds to TRBD2 (5 bases). Trimming stripped 3 bases from V and 2 bases from J, with 18 bases between. CDR1 DFQATT and CDR2 SNEGSKA come from the germline V gene (reference sequence). The CDR3 length is 16 residues.

This clonotype was seen a few times. The V gene is TRBV5-1, the J gene TRBJ1-2; TRBD1 is a possible D gene (5 bases). V lost 6 bases, J lost 4 bases, and 22 bases lay in between. CDR3 size: 16 residues. The germline CDR1 and CDR2 sequences are SGHRS and YFSETQ. The CDR3 DNA sequence: TGCGCCAGCACCGGCGGGGGTGGGGGATTTACCTATGGCTACACCTTC. As protein: CASTGGGGGFTYGYTF.

This clonotype was seen at least ten times. The chain recombines TRBV7-2 with TRBJ1-5, with unresolved D. The V end was cut by 1 base, the J end by 4 bases, with 11 bases between. CDR3 length equals 15 residues. The germline V gene has CDR1 SGHTA and CDR2 FQGNSA. CDR3 sequence: CASSLVADGNQPQHF. The CDR3 DNA reads TGTGCCAGCAGCTTAGTTGCGGATGGGAATCAGCCCCAGCATTTT.

V usage is TRBV19 and J usage is TRBJ1-1; 8 bases line up with TRBD1. This CDR3 comprises 16 residues. V gave up 0 bases and J gave up 3 bases; unmatched junction bases: 6. Germline V gene data show CDR1 as LNHDA and CDR2 as SQIVND (reference sequence). The CDR3 protein is CASSIEATGGYTEAFF. As DNA, the CDR3 is TGTGCCAGTAGTATAGAAGCCACAGGGGGGTACACTGAAGCTTTCTTT. Together with reference TRBV19 and TRBJ1-1, the CDR3 gives the full variable domain: DGGITQSPKYLFRKEGQNVTLSCEQNLNHDAMYWYRQDPGQGLRLIYYSQIVNDFQKGDIAEGYSVSREKKESFPLTVTSAQKNPTAFYLCASSIEATGGYTEAFFGQGTRLTVV.

Concerning this clonotype itself: At one boundary the junction diverges from the germline segment, which might be a read error. V is TRBV12-3 or TRBV12-4 and J is TRBJ2-7, with D perhaps TRBD1 (6 bases). CDR3 length: 14 residues. As DNA, the CDR3 is TGTGCCGGCAGTAGGCAGGGGAATTCCTACGAGCAGTACTTC. Translating gives CAGSRQGNSYEQYF.

This chain joins TRBV4-1 and TRBJ2-2; 8 bases fit TRBD2. The CDR3 has 16 amino acids. V lost 4 bases to trimming and J lost 7 bases; unmatched junction nucleotides: 11. Germline values: CDR1 MGHRA, CDR2 YSYEKL. The CDR3 sequence is CASSPMGREVLGELFF. The CDR3 DNA sequence: TGCGCCAGCAGCCCCATGGGGCGGGAGGTTCTCGGGGAGCTGTTTTTT.

There are a few counts of this clonotype. The rearrangement uses TRBV28 and TRBJ1-5; D unclear. Germline V gene lookup returns CDR1 MDHEN and CDR2 SYDVKM. The V gene lost 7 bases and the J gene lost 6 bases, with 19 bases spanning the gap. This CDR3 contains 15 residues. As DNA, the CDR3 is TGTGCCAGCACTCGAGAGGCCGGGAGGATTCAGCCCCAGCATTTT. It translates to CASTREAGRIQPQHF.

This clonotype showed up many times. The chain joins TRBV18 to TRBJ1-1; D gene ambiguous. From germline, CDR1 is KGHSH and CDR2 LQKENI. This CDR3 comprises 14 residues. V was trimmed by 3 bases and J by 1 base, leaving 9 bases between them. As DNA, the CDR3 is TGTGCCAGCTCACCCCCGGGCCCGAACACTGAAGCTTTCTTT. This sequence encodes CASSPPGPNTEAFF.

The rearrangement links TRBV9 to TRBJ2-3; D gene ambiguous. This CDR3 has 12 amino acids. V was cut by 3 bases and J by 5 bases, with 7 bases left in between. Germline assignment: CDR1 SGDLS and CDR2 YYNGEE. As DNA, the CDR3 is TGTGCCAGCAGCGGAGACGGAGATACGCAGTATTTT. Protein sequence: CASSGDGDTQYF.

For the CDR3, the DNA is TGTGCCAGTAGTCCCGGACTAGCGGGAGGGGGCTACAATGAGCAGTTCTTC. Translated: CASSPGLAGGGYNEQFF. The rearrangement links TRBV19 to TRBJ2-1, with 15 bases identical to TRBD2. CDR3 length equals 17 residues. V gave up 5 bases and J gave up 3 bases; unmatched junction bases: 5. CDR1 and CDR2 (germline): LNHDA, SQIVND (reference sequence). The whole variable domain, remainder taken from reference TRBV19 and TRBJ2-1, is DGGITQSPKYLFRKEGQNVTLSCEQNLNHDAMYWYRQDPGQGLRLIYYSQIVNDFQKGDIAEGYSVSREKKESFPLTVTSAQKNPTAFYLCASSPGLAGGGYNEQFFGPGTRLTVL.

In this sample, this clonotype turned up many times. The CDR3 here is CASSSRGGGYEQYF. CDR3 DNA: TGTGCCAGCAGCTCCCGAGGGGGGGGCTACGAGCAGTACTTC. The chain couples TRBV6-1 to TRBJ2-7; D might be TRBD2 (7 bases). The CDR3 length is 14 residues. CDR1 and CDR2 from the germline V gene are MNHNS and SASEGT. The V end lost 6 bases, the J end lost 3 bases, and 15 bases lay between the germline ends.

This clonotype came up a few times. This chain uses TRBV2 with TRBJ1-2; no clear D. CDR1 is SNHLY and CDR2 is FYNNEI in the germline V gene. The CDR3 totals 15 residues. With 0 bases removed from V and 3 bases from J, the gap between germline ends came to 11 bases. CDR3 coding DNA: TGTGCCAGCAGTGAAGCCCGGGGTTACTACTATGGCTACACCTTC. This sequence encodes CASSEARGYYYGYTF.

With respect to this clonotype: A read error may produce the germline difference seen at one junction end. This chain uses TRBV10-3 with TRBJ2-1; D perhaps matches TRBD2 (6 bases). Germline CDR1 ENHRY, CDR2 SYGVKD. The CDR3 spans 12 residues. CDR3 sequence (DNA): TGTGCCATCAGTGGACCTAGCGAGCCTCTACTCTTC. Protein sequence: CAISGPSEPLLF.

At least ten counts were recorded for this clonotype. The V call is TRBV5-1, the J call TRBJ1-2; D possibly corresponds to TRBD1 (5 bases). This CDR3 region has 14 residues. Germline V gives CDR1 SGHRS, CDR2 YFSETQ. Trimming cost V 0 bases and J 9 bases, with 15 bases left between them. CDR3 DNA sequence: TGCGCCAGCAGCTTGGATCCGGGGGAGGTGCGCTACACCTTC. It specifies CASSLDPGEVRYTF.

This clonotype appeared many times. The chain recombines TRBV7-8 with TRBJ2-5, with 7 bases fitting TRBD2. There are 15 residues in the CDR3. Unmatched junction bases numbered 8, after V lost 2 bases and J lost 5 bases. From germline, CDR1 is SGHVS and CDR2 FQNEAQ. This CDR3 is CASSLFAGEVETQYF. CDR3 nucleotides: TGTGCCAGCAGCTTATTTGCGGGGGAGGTGGAGACCCAGTACTTC.